Listed here are 25 T cell receptor beta chains from one sample, sequenced in a study of neurological immune-mediated disorders. TCRdb passed the 5' RACE reads through MiXCR, listing each CDR3 protein once. The sample contains around 70,000 distinct CDR3 sequences, roughly 5% of which appear only once. Sequencing was carried out using PBMCs. Receptor source: a young woman with multiple sclerosis.

This clonotype was counted many times. V is TRBV25-1 and J is TRBJ1-3, with unresolved D. In germline, CDR1 is MGHDK, CDR2 SYGVNS. Trimming removed 5 bases from V and 0 bases from J, with 11 bases in between. The CDR3 is made up of 15 amino acids. CDR3 sequence reads: CASSSTGNSGNTIYF. The CDR3 DNA follows: TGTGCCAGCAGTTCCACTGGAAACTCTGGAAACACCATATATTTT.

Many counts were recorded for this clonotype. The V call is TRBV15, the J call TRBJ1-6; 10 bases are a match to TRBD1. The CDR3 runs to 14 residues. V lost 3 bases to trimming and J lost 7 bases; unmatched junction nucleotides: 0. Germline assignment: CDR1 LNHNV and CDR2 YYDKDF (reference sequence). This chain's CDR3 is CATSRDRGNSPLHF. The CDR3 DNA is TGTGCCACCAGCAGGGACAGGGGGAATTCACCCCTCCACTTT.

This clonotype was seen ten or more times. The genes are TRBV3-1 and TRBJ2-2; perhaps TRBD1 as D (6 bases). Trimming shortened V by 6 bases and J by 0 bases, and 14 bases separated the two germline ends. Per germline, CDR1 LGHDT and CDR2 YNNKEL (reference sequence). The CDR3 runs 16 residues. The CDR3 is CASRPRGGSNTGELFF. In DNA form, the CDR3 reads TGTGCCAGCAGGCCAAGAGGGGGTTCGAACACCGGGGAGCTGTTTTTT.

This clonotype was seen many times. V usage is TRBV3-1 and J usage is TRBJ2-1; TRBD2 agrees at 12 bases. This CDR3 has 18 amino acids. The trim removed 2 bases at V and 3 bases at J, leaving 8 bases unmatched. Germline values: CDR1 LGHDT, CDR2 YNNKEL (reference sequence). Here the CDR3 reads CASSQRLTSGGYYNEQFF. The CDR3 nucleotides are TGTGCCAGCAGCCAAAGGTTGACTAGCGGGGGCTACTACAATGAGCAGTTCTTC.

This clonotype occurred many times. This chain connects TRBV5-1 to TRBJ1-4, with a tentative D call TRBD1 (6 bases). Germline CDR1 reads SGHRS; CDR2 reads YFSETQ. The CDR3 totals 14 residues. V dropped 2 bases and J dropped 8 bases, with 13 bases sitting between them. CDR3 coding DNA: TGCGCCAGCAGCTTCGGGCAGGGGAGCGAAAAACTGTTTTTT. Residues: CASSFGQGSEKLFF. The whole variable domain, remainder taken from reference TRBV5-1 and TRBJ1-4, is KAGVTQTPRYLIKTRGQQVTLSCSPISGHRSVSWYQQTPGQGLQFLFEYFSETQRNKGNFPGRFSGRQFSNSRSEMNVSTLELGDSALYLCASSFGQGSEKLFFGSGTQLSVL.

The V call is TRBV18, the J call TRBJ1-2; 8 positions agree with TRBD1. The CDR3 loop spans 15 amino acids. Germline V gene sequence: CDR1 KGHSH, CDR2 LQKENI. Trimming cost V 5 bases and J 6 bases; bases outside gene matches: 11. This CDR3 reads CASSEQGAPVDGYTF. The DNA of the CDR3 is TGTGCCAGCTCAGAGCAGGGGGCTCCGGTGGATGGCTACACCTTC.

Only a few counts were recorded for this clonotype. The chain carries TRBV20-1 and TRBJ1-5; D perhaps matches TRBD1 (5 bases). The CDR3 contains 14 residues. The V end lost 0 bases, the J end lost 7 bases, and 13 bases lay between the germline ends. The germline V gene has CDR1 DFQATT and CDR2 SNEGSKA (reference sequence). This CDR3 is CSAREGPIGQPQHF. CDR3 bases: TGCAGTGCTAGAGAGGGGCCAATTGGGCAGCCCCAGCATTTT.

Ten or more counts support this clonotype. This rearrangement joins TRBV5-6 to TRBJ2-3; TRBD1 might be the D (6 bases). The V and J ends lost 5 bases and 3 bases respectively, with 19 bases between them. CDR1 is SGHDT and CDR2 is YYEEEE in the germline V gene. This CDR3 has 16 amino acids. CDR3 amino acids: CASSYVGGISTDTQYF. DNA of the CDR3: TGTGCCAGCAGTTACGTTGGGGGCATAAGTACAGATACGCAGTATTTT.

This clonotype has a count of ten or more. The rearrangement links TRBV20-1 to TRBJ2-3; 9 bases match TRBD1. The trim removed 6 bases at V and 2 bases at J, leaving 6 bases unmatched. Germline-derived CDR1 and CDR2 are DFQATT and SNEGSKA (reference sequence). The CDR3 runs to 14 residues. For the CDR3, the DNA is TGCAGTGCCAAGGGACAGGGTCTCACAGATACGCAGTATTTT. Its protein product is CSAKGQGLTDTQYF.

This clonotype was recorded many times. V and J are TRBV20-1 and TRBJ1-1, with D possibly TRBD1 on 5 matching bases. The germline gives CDR1 DFQATT, CDR2 SNEGSKA (reference sequence). This CDR3 region has 14 residues. The germline V and J ends were trimmed by 5 bases and 5 bases, with 18 bases remaining between them. This chain's CDR3 is CSAAFGTRGTEAFF. CDR3 nucleotide sequence: TGCAGTGCTGCCTTTGGGACCCGGGGGACTGAAGCTTTCTTT.

J is TRBJ1-2 and V is TRBV29-1; D gene uncertain. Trimming shortened V by 4 bases and J by 2 bases, and 14 bases separated the two germline ends. In germline, CDR1 is SQVTM, CDR2 ANQGSEA. The CDR3 is made up of 14 amino acids. In nucleotides, the CDR3 is TGCAGCGTTGGAACAGTCGACGGCAACTATGGCTACACCTTC. Amino acids: CSVGTVDGNYGYTF.

CDR3 sequence: CSGTPEAGAQETQYF. CDR3 in DNA: TGCAGTGGCACACCCGAGGCAGGGGCACAAGAGACCCAGTACTTC. The chain has TRBV20-1 and TRBJ2-5; D possibly corresponds to TRBD1 (6 bases). The CDR3 loop spans 15 amino acids. The V end was cut by 7 bases, the J end by 2 bases, with 20 bases between. Germline lookup yields CDR1 DFQATT and CDR2 SNEGSKA (reference sequence).

This clonotype has at least ten counts. V is TRBV5-1 and J is TRBJ1-3; tentatively, D is TRBD1 (6 bases). V was pared by 5 bases and J by 4 bases, with 7 bases between. The CDR3 runs to 12 residues. Germline V gene lookup returns CDR1 SGHRS and CDR2 YFSETQ. The CDR3 protein is CASRDSGNTIYF. The CDR3 bases are TGCGCCAGCAGGGACAGCGGAAACACCATATATTTT.

This clonotype was recorded at least ten times. V gene TRBV3-1 combines with J gene TRBJ1-2; TRBD1 might be the D (5 bases). This CDR3 comprises 16 residues. Trimming shortened V by 5 bases and J by 7 bases, and 23 bases separated the two germline ends. Per germline, CDR1 LGHDT and CDR2 YNNKEL (reference sequence). CDR3 nucleotides: TGTGCCAGCAGCATAGCGGGGCCAAACGTAGGAGGTGGCTACACCTTC. It codes for CASSIAGPNVGGGYTF.

In this sample, this clonotype turned up many times. The V and J genes are TRBV5-1 and TRBJ2-3; D is perhaps TRBD2 (5 bases). Trimming shortened V by 0 bases and J by 2 bases, and 16 bases separated the two germline ends. This CDR3 is built from 17 residues. Germline V gene lookup returns CDR1 SGHRS and CDR2 YFSETQ. The CDR3 loop is CASSLGPSPYSTDTQYF. CDR3 nucleotides: TGCGCCAGCAGCTTGGGTCCTAGCCCTTATTCCACAGATACGCAGTATTTT.

This clonotype has a handful of counts. The V gene is TRBV28, the J gene TRBJ2-3, with D possibly being TRBD2 (5 bases). The CDR3 length is 14 residues. Germline CDR1 reads MDHEN; CDR2 reads SYDVKM. V lost 7 bases and J lost 4, with 15 bases in between. Here the CDR3 reads CASTPGFEADTQYF. CDR3 nucleotide sequence: TGTGCCAGCACCCCGGGGTTTGAGGCAGATACGCAGTATTTT.

This clonotype was found many times. CDR3 bases: TGCAGTGCCGAGAGAGGGGCCAATGAGCAGTTCTTC. Its protein is CSAERGANEQFF. The chain joins TRBV20-1 to TRBJ2-1; D tentatively fits TRBD1 or TRBD2 (5 bases each). Germline V lookup: CDR1 DFQATT, CDR2 SNEGSKA (reference sequence). V gave up 6 bases and J gave up 6 bases, with 12 bases separating them. The CDR3 runs to 12 residues.

At least ten counts were recorded for this clonotype. J is TRBJ2-6 and V is TRBV2, with D perhaps matching TRBD1 (5 bases). Germline V gives CDR1 SNHLY, CDR2 FYNNEI. This CDR3 spans 14 amino acids. V shed 9 bases and J shed 2 bases, with 11 bases lying between them. The DNA of the CDR3 is TGTGCCAGAACAGGCAGCCCTGGGGCCAACGTCCTGACTTTC. Protein: CARTGSPGANVLTF. Together with reference TRBV2 and TRBJ2-6, the CDR3 gives the full variable domain: EPEVTQTPSHQVTQMGQEVILRCVPISNHLYFYWYRQILGQKVEFLVSFYNNEISEKSEIFDDQFSVERPDGSNFTLKIRSTKLEDSAMYFCARTGSPGANVLTFGAGSRLTVL.

This clonotype came up many times. The chain is built from TRBV4-1 and TRBJ1-4, with a tentative D call TRBD1 (5 bases). Germline CDR1 MGHRA, CDR2 YSYEKL. This CDR3 has 14 residues. V was pared by 6 bases and J by 2 bases, with 10 bases between. CDR3 sequence: CASRMGPTNEKLFF. The CDR3 region has the DNA TGCGCCAGCAGGATGGGGCCGACTAATGAAAAACTGTTTTTT.

The V and J genes are TRBV2 and TRBJ1-5; D unresolved. Trimming pared 3 bases from V and 3 bases from J, leaving 9 bases between. The germline gives CDR1 SNHLY, CDR2 FYNNEI. This CDR3 contains 14 residues. The CDR3 DNA reads TGTGCCAGCAGTGAGGTATATTCCAATCAGCCCCAGCATTTT. Translation: CASSEVYSNQPQHF.

This clonotype was recorded a few times. A much bigger clone sits one base away, suggesting this may be a read error. This chain links TRBV20-1 with TRBJ1-5; no clear D gene. CDR3 size: 12 residues. CDR1 and CDR2 from the germline V gene are DFQATT and SNEGSKA (reference sequence). CDR3 DNA sequence: TGCAGTGCCCTCCGAGCCGATGGACCCCAGAATTTT. Translation: CSALRADGPQNF.

Worth noting for this clonotype: Compared with germline, one end of the junction differs, possibly owing to a read error. V usage is TRBV12-3 or TRBV12-4 and J usage is TRBJ1-5; 7 bases agree with TRBD1. The CDR3 covers 13 residues. CDR3 sequence: CASSSGGLNPQNF. The CDR3 coding sequence is TGTGCCAGCAGTTCAGGGGGTTTAAACCCCCAGAATTTT.

This clonotype has a count of ten or more. This chain connects TRBV6-4 to TRBJ2-1; 10 positions agree with TRBD2. V shed 0 bases and J 6 bases; nucleotides not matched to a gene: 2. The CDR3 extends over 15 amino acids. CDR1 MRHNA and CDR2 SNTAGT come from the germline V gene. CDR3 protein: CASSDSSGGINEQFF. The CDR3 coding sequence is TGTGCCAGCAGTGACTCTAGCGGGGGGATCAATGAGCAGTTCTTC.

The rearrangement uses TRBV10-2 and TRBJ1-5; the D is unclear. CDR1 WSHSY and CDR2 SAAADI come from the germline V gene. This CDR3 contains 14 residues. V dropped 4 bases and J dropped 0 bases, with 7 bases sitting between them. CDR3 region: CASSGSHSNQPQHF. Written as DNA, the CDR3 is TGCGCCAGCAGTGGGAGCCATAGCAATCAGCCCCAGCATTTT.

Notes on this clonotype: Given a much more abundant clone one base away, this may be a read error. This chain links TRBV5-1 with TRBJ1-6, with 7 nucleotides matching TRBD1. Germline V gene data show CDR1 as SGHRS and CDR2 as YFSETQ. The CDR3 extends over 15 amino acids. The CDR3 sequence: CASSLTGTVNSPLNF. CDR3 sequence (DNA): TGCGCCAGCAGCTTAACCGGGACAGTGAATTCACCCCTCAACTTT.